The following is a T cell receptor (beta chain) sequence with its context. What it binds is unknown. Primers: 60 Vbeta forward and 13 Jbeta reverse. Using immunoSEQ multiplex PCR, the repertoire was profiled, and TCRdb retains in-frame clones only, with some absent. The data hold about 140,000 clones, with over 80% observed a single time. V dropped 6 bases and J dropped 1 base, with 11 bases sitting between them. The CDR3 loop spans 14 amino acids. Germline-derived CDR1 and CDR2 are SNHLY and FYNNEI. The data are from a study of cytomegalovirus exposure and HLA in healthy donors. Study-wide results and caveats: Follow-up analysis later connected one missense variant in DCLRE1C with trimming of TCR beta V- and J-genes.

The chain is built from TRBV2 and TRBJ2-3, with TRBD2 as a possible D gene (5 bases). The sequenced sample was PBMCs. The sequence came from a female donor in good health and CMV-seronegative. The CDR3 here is CASRPRGGTDTQYF. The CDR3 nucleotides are TGTGCCAGCAGACCACGGGGTGGCACAGATACGCAGTATTTT.